The 18 T cell receptor beta chains given below trace back to one sample, sequenced in a study of T cells in Graves' hyperthyroidism and ophthalmopathy. TCR beta CDR3 regions were amplified from RNA. Carried out on the TCR CDR3, a first-round RT-PCR used the HTBI primer set. TCRdb analysed the multiplex PCR reads with MiXCR anew, one entry per CDR3 protein. The table shows around 700,000 distinct CDR3 sequences, with approximately 19% occurring only once. Material for sequencing was blood. Every receptor here comes from a woman between 45 and 60 years old with Graves' hyperthyroidism that later progressed to Graves' ophthalmopathy.

The chain links TRBV6-1 to TRBJ2-1; D unclear. Germline V gene lookup returns CDR1 MNHNS and CDR2 SASEGT. Between the trimmed V and J ends, which lost 0 bases and 10 bases, there was a span of 13 bases. CDR3 length equals 14 residues. The CDR3 spells CASSEAPLPQEQFF. CDR3 bases: TGTGCCAGCAGTGAAGCTCCCCTGCCTCAGGAGCAGTTCTTC.

This clonotype occurred many times. This chain joins TRBV7-9 and TRBJ1-2; D not certain. This CDR3 contains 12 residues. Germline V CDR1 and CDR2: SEHNR, FQNEAQ (reference sequence). Trimming pared 1 base from V and 6 bases from J, leaving 6 bases between. The CDR3 sequence: CASSLDRHGYTF. CDR3 coding DNA: TGTGCCAGCAGCTTAGATCGTCATGGCTACACCTTC.

Comments on this clonotype: This may arise from a read error, as a much more abundant clone is one base away. The V gene is TRBV20-1, the J gene TRBJ2-7; a weak D match, TRBD1 (5 bases). The CDR3 sequence is 12 residues long. V dropped 5 bases and J dropped 1 base, with 9 bases sitting between them. Germline V CDR1 and CDR2: DFQATT, SNEGSKA (reference sequence). The CDR3 DNA sequence: TGCAGTGCTCCGAACAGGTCCTACGAGCAGTACTTC. It encodes CSAPNRSYEQYF.

This clonotype was recorded at least ten times. The chain combines TRBV7-7 with TRBJ2-7; possibly TRBD2 for D (5 bases). Germline V gene data show CDR1 as SSHAT and CDR2 as FNYEAQ (reference sequence). CDR3 size: 13 residues. CDR3 DNA sequence: TGTGCTTTACACGAGGGCGGATCCTACGAGCAGTACTTC. Amino acids: CALHEGGSYEQYF.

The V gene is TRBV5-1, the J gene TRBJ1-1, with 10 bases aligning to TRBD1. Germline V gene lookup returns CDR1 SGHRS and CDR2 YFSETQ. The CDR3 loop spans 14 amino acids. With 4 bases clipped from V and 6 bases from J, the junction kept 6 bases outside the gene matches. The chain's CDR3 is CASSNGQGVSEAFF. For the CDR3, the DNA is TGCGCCAGCAGCAACGGACAGGGGGTTTCTGAAGCTTTCTTT.

The V and J genes are TRBV13 and TRBJ2-7; a possible D gene is TRBD2 (5 bases). Germline CDR1 reads PRHDT; CDR2 reads FYEKMQ (reference sequence). Trimming stripped 8 bases from V and 0 bases from J, with 11 bases between. The CDR3 is 13 amino acids. Here the CDR3 DNA reads TGTGCCAGCGAGGCGGGTGGCTCCTACGAGCAGTACTTC. This gives the protein CASEAGGSYEQYF.

In its sample, this clonotype was seen a few times. The chain has TRBV5-4 and TRBJ2-3; 11 bases map to TRBD1. The CDR3 is 16 residues long. Germline V gives CDR1 SGHNT, CDR2 YYREEE (reference sequence). The junction had 7 bases not matched to a gene; V was cut back by 5 bases and J by 2 bases. CDR3 loop: CASSKDRGPHTDTQYF. The CDR3, as DNA: TGTGCCAGCAGTAAGGACAGGGGGCCCCACACAGATACGCAGTATTTT. Full variable domain (missing parts from reference TRBV5-4 and TRBJ2-3): ETGVTQSPTHLIKTRGQQVTLRCSSQSGHNTVSWYQQALGQGPQFIFQYYREEENGRGNFPPRFSGLQFPNYSSELNVNALELDDSALYLCASSKDRGPHTDTQYFGPGTRLTVL.

This clonotype occurred many times. The V gene is TRBV30, the J gene TRBJ2-1, with 8 bases fitting TRBD1. The trim removed 0 bases at V and 3 bases at J, leaving 10 bases unmatched. The CDR3 contains 17 residues. CDR1 and CDR2 from the germline V gene are GTSNPN and SVGIG (reference sequence). CDR3 sequence: CAWSVPGQGRGYNEQFF. The CDR3 nucleotides are TGTGCCTGGAGTGTCCCTGGACAGGGAAGGGGCTACAATGAGCAGTTCTTC.

V and J are TRBV11-2 and TRBJ1-2; 8 nucleotides align to TRBD1. The CDR3 is made up of 14 amino acids. J gave up 4 bases and V 4 bases, and 5 bases lay outside the gene matches. Germline CDR1 and CDR2: SGHAT and FQNNGV. The CDR3 sequence: CASSSITGGYGYTF. In DNA, the CDR3 is TGTGCCAGCAGCTCGATCACAGGGGGCTATGGCTACACCTTC.

The chain combines TRBV27 with TRBJ2-7; 8 bases fit TRBD2. The CDR3 is 14 amino acids. Germline CDR1 MNHEY, CDR2 SMNVEV (reference sequence). Losses at the gene ends were 3 bases for V and 0 bases for J; bases not matched to a gene: 1. As DNA, the CDR3 is TGTGCCAGCAGTTTCACTAGCGGCTCCTACGAGCAGTACTTC. This codes for CASSFTSGSYEQYF.

This clonotype came up many times. V and J are TRBV20-1 and TRBJ2-7; D is ambiguous. There are 12 residues in the CDR3. V lost 6 bases to trimming and J lost 0 bases, with 9 bases between them. The germline V gene encodes CDR1 DFQATT and CDR2 SNEGSKA (reference sequence). In DNA, the CDR3 is TGCAGTGCCGAAAGGTCCTCCTACGAGCAGTACTTC. Translating it yields CSAERSSYEQYF.

This sequence joins TRBV7-9 and TRBJ1-4; TRBD1 aligns across 7 bases. Germline V gives CDR1 SEHNR, CDR2 FQNEAQ (reference sequence). The V and J ends lost 0 bases and 7 bases, in that order; junction bases with no gene match: 5. The CDR3 is 15 amino acids. DNA of the CDR3: TGTGCCAGCAGCTTAGCGGAGGGGGCGCTTGAAAAACTGTTTTTT. Encoded protein: CASSLAEGALEKLFF.

This clonotype appeared many times. One end of the junction fails to match germline, which may point to a read error. The V call is TRBV27, the J call TRBJ2-3, with TRBD2 identical over 8 bases. This CDR3 comprises 15 residues. Germline V gene lookup returns CDR1 MNHEY and CDR2 SMNVEV (reference sequence). The CDR3 loop reads CASSSPGLGPDTQYF. CDR3 in DNA: TGTGCCAGCAGTTCGCCGGGACTAGGTCCAGATACTCAGTATTTT.

This clonotype occurred a few times. The chain joins TRBV6-2 or TRBV6-3 to TRBJ1-3; TRBD1 is a possible D gene (6 bases). The length of the CDR3 is 19 residues. V was clipped by 7 bases and J by 1 base, with 26 bases between them. Germline V gives CDR1 MNHEY, CDR2 SVGEGT. CDR3 protein: CASISLGGGTAVSGNTIYF. CDR3 in DNA: TGTGCCAGCATTTCCCTCGGGGGGGGCACAGCAGTATCTGGAAACACCATATATTTT.

The rearrangement uses TRBV9 and TRBJ1-2; 12 bases agree with TRBD1. V was pared by 0 bases and J by 6 bases, with 9 bases of the junction left unmatched. This CDR3 has 17 residues. Germline V gene data show CDR1 as SGDLS and CDR2 as YYNGEE. CDR3 amino acids: CASSVAPGQGARDGYTF. The CDR3 DNA follows: TGTGCCAGCAGCGTAGCGCCGGGACAGGGGGCGAGAGATGGCTACACCTTC.

The chain carries TRBV9 and TRBJ1-5, with D possibly TRBD1 on 6 matching bases. This CDR3 contains 15 residues. Germline CDR1 and CDR2: SGDLS and YYNGEE. Between the trimmed V and J ends, which lost 3 bases and 2 bases, there was a span of 12 bases. The CDR3 sequence is CASSAGVSGNQPQHF. The CDR3 DNA reads as TGTGCCAGCAGCGCAGGGGTTTCGGGCAATCAGCCCCAGCATTTT.

CDR3 DNA: TGTGCCAGCAGACCCCCGAGGAGGTCGCCGTACAATGAGCAGTTCTTC. It specifies CASRPPRRSPYNEQFF. The J gene is TRBJ2-1, the V gene TRBV27, with a possible D match to TRBD2 (5 bases). The CDR3 is 16 residues long. Trimming removed 6 bases at V and 4 bases at J, with 19 bases between. Germline V gene data show CDR1 as MNHEY and CDR2 as SMNVEV (reference sequence).

There are a few counts of this clonotype. This chain uses TRBV20-1 with TRBJ1-1; possibly TRBD1 for D (5 bases). Germline loops: CDR1 DFQATT, CDR2 SNEGSKA (reference sequence). V lost 3 bases and J lost 5, with 19 bases in between. This CDR3 contains 15 residues. Here the CDR3 reads CSASRELQVFTEAFF. Here the CDR3 DNA reads TGCAGTGCTAGTAGGGAATTACAGGTATTTACTGAAGCTTTCTTT.